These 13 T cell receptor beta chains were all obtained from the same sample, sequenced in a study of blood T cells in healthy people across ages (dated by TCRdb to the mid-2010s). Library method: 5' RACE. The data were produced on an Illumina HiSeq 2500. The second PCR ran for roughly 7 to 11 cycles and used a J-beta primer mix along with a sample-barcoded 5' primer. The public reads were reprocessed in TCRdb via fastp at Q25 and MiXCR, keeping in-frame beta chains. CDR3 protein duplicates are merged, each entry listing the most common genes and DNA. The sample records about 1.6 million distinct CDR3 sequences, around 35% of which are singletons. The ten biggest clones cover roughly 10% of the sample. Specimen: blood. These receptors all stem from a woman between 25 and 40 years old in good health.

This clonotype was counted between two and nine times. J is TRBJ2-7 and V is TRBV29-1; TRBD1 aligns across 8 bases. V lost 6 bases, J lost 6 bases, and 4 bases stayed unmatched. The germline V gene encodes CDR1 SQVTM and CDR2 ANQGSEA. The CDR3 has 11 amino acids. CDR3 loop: CSVHRGSEQYF. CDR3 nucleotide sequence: TGCAGCGTGCACAGGGGGTCCGAGCAGTACTTC.

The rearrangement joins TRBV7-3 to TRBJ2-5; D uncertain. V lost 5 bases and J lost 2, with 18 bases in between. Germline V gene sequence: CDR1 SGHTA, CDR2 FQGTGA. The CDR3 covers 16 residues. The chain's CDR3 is CASSPTAAYTQETQYF. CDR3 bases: TGTGCCAGCAGCCCCACCGCGGCCTACACTCAAGAGACCCAGTACTTC. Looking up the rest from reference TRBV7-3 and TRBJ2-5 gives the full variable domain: GAGVSQTPSNKVTEKGKYVELRCDPISGHTALYWYRQSLGQGPEFLIYFQGTGAADDSGLPNDRFFAVRPEGSVSTLKIQRTERGDSAVYLCASSPTAAYTQETQYFGPGTRLLVL.

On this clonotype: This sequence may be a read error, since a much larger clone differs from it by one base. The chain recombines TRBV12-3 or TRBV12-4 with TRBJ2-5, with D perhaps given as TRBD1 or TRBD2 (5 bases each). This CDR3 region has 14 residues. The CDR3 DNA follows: TGTGCCAGCAGTTTGGGCCAGGGAGTGGAGACCCGGTACTTC. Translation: CASSLGQGVETRYF.

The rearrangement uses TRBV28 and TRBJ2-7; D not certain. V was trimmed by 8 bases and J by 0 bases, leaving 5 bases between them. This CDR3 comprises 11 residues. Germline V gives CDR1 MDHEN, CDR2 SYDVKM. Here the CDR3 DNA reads TGTGCCAGCGCCCACTCCTACGAGCAGTACTTC. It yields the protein CASAHSYEQYF.

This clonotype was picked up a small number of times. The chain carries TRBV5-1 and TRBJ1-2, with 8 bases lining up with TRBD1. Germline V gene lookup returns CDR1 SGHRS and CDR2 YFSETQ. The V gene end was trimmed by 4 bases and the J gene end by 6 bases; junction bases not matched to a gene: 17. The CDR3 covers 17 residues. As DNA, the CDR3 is TGCGCCAGCAGCCCTGGGACAGGTTTAGGTTTCCAGGATGGCTACACCTTC. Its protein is CASSPGTGLGFQDGYTF. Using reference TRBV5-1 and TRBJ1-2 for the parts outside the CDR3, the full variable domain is KAGVTQTPRYLIKTRGQQVTLSCSPISGHRSVSWYQQTPGQGLQFLFEYFSETQRNKGNFPGRFSGRQFSNSRSEMNVSTLELGDSALYLCASSPGTGLGFQDGYTFGSGTRLTVV.

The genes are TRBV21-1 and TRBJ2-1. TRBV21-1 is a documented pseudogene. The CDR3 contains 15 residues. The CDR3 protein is CASNSSGRPYNEQFF. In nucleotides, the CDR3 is TGTGCCAGCAATTCCAGCGGGAGGCCCTACAATGAGCAGTTCTTC.

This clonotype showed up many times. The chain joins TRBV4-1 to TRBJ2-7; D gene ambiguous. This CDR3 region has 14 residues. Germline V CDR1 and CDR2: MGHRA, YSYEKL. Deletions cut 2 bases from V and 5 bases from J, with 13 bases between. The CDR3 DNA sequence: TGCGCCAGCAGCCAAACAAGGAGCCAGGACGAGCAGTACTTC. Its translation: CASSQTRSQDEQYF.

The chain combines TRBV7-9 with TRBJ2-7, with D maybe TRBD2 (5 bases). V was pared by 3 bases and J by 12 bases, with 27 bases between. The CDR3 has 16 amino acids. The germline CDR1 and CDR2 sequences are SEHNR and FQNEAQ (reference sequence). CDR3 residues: CASSFIGAGWEGTRYF. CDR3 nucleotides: TGTGCCAGCAGCTTCATTGGTGCGGGTTGGGAAGGTACCCGGTACTTC.

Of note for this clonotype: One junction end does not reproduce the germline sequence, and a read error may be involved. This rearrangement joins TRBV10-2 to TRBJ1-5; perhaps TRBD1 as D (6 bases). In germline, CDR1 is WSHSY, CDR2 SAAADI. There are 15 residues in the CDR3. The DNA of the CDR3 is TGCGCCAACAGTGATGTGGACAGTGGCAATCAGCCCCAGCATTTT. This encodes CANSDVDSGNQPQHF.

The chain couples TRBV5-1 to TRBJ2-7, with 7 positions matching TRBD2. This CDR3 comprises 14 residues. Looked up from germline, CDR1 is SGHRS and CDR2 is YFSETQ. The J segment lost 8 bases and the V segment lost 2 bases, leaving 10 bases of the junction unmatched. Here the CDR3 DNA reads TGCGCCAGCAGCTTAGGAGGGACTAATCAAAAGCAGTACTTC. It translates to CASSLGGTNQKQYF.

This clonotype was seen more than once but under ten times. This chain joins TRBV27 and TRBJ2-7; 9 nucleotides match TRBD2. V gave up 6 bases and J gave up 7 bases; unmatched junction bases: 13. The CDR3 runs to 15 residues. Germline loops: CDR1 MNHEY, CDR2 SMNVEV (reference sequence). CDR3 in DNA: TGTGCCAGCAGCTCCGCCGGGACTAGCAGTTTTGAGCAGTACTTC. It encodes CASSSAGTSSFEQYF.

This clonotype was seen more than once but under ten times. CDR3 protein: CASSVDPGLHNEQFF. The CDR3 DNA reads as TGTGCCAGCAGCGTAGACCCGGGCCTTCACAATGAGCAGTTCTTC. The rearrangement joins TRBV9 to TRBJ2-1, with D uncertain. The germline gives CDR1 SGDLS, CDR2 YYNGEE. The V and J ends lost 0 bases and 5 bases respectively, with 12 bases between them. CDR3 length: 15 residues.

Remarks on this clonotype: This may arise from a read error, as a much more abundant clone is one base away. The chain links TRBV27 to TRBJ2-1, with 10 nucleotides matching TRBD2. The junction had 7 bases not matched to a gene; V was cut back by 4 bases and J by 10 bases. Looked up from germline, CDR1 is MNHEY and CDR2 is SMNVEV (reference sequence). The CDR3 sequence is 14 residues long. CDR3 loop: CASSSGTSVWEQFF. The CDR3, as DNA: TGTGCCAGCAGTTCCGGGACTAGCGTCTGGGAGCAGTTCTTC.